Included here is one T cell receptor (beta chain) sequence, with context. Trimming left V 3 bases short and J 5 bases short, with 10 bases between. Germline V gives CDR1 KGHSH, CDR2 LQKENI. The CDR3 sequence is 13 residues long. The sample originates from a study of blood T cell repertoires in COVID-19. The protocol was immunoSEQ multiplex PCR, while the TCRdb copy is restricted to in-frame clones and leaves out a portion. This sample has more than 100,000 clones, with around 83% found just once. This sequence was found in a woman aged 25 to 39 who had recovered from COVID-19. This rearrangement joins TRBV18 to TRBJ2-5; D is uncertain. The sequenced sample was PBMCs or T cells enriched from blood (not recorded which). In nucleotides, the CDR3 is TGTGCCAGCTCACCGACACCCTCGGAGACCCAGTACTTC. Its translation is CASSPTPSETQYF.